The source of this T cell receptor (beta chain) is a study of blood T cell repertoires in COVID-19. Study-wide context: Collection of acute and convalescent COVID-19 samples took place in the United States, Italy and Spain.

The authors' processing: Estimates of nucleated cell counts were drawn from the amplification of reference gene primers. Sequencing used immunoSEQ multiplex PCR; TCRdb keeps in-frame clones, though not all of them. That table furnishes V, J and clone size, whereas the DNA furnished D and trimming. The sample consists of under 200,000 clones, more than 70% of them appearing once. This clone occurred a few times. The receptor comes from a young man with active or convalescent COVID-19. Input material: peripheral blood.

DNA of the CDR3: TGCAGCCTATACTTAGCGGGAGCGTACAATGAGCAGTTCTTC. It specifies CSLYLAGAYNEQFF. The chain couples TRBV29-1 to TRBJ2-1; 9 positions agree with TRBD2. The CDR3 contains 14 residues. The junction had 9 bases not matched to a gene; V was cut back by 8 bases and J by 4 bases. The germline V gene encodes CDR1 SQVTM and CDR2 ANQGSEA.